This T cell receptor beta chain was sequenced in a study of response to subunit inactivated influenza vaccine. Study findings and constraints: Each seasonal influenza vaccination, the authors suggested, recruits few new T cells.

After removal of 4 bases from V and 0 bases from J, the junction contained 12 bases not matched to a gene. In germline, CDR1 is MNHNS, CDR2 SASEGT. The CDR3 runs to 19 residues. Using its own MiXCR run on the RT-PCR reads, TCRdb lists one record per CDR3 protein. In the table there are about 780,000 distinct CDR3 sequences, 15% to 20% of which are singletons. As for this clonotype: As yet, its antigen is unknown.

This TCR derives from a man aged 50 to 59 who received an inactivated influenza vaccine. The sequencing used PBMCs from blood, collected approximately 5 days after vaccination. J is TRBJ2-2 and V is TRBV6-1; TRBD2 agrees at 9 bases. Written as DNA, the CDR3 is TGTGCCAGCAGTGGGGACATCCGACTAGCGGAAACGAACACCGGGGAGCTGTTTTTT. Residues: CASSGDIRLAETNTGELFF.